The sequence of this T cell receptor (beta chain) was determined in a study of pediatric ulcerative colitis. Study-wide background: Most patients had pancolitis, and two had left-sided colitis.

The V end lost 5 bases, the J end lost 1 base, and 11 bases lay between the germline ends. The CDR3 covers 13 residues. Germline V gene sequence: CDR1 GTSNPN, CDR2 SVGIG (reference sequence). A word on this clone: Its matching antigen is unknown.

This table comes from immunoSEQ multiplex PCR, and its TCRdb copy is limited to in-frame clones, with some not included. The repertoire holds 30,000 to 45,000 clones, with less than 90% as singletons. Blood was drawn at the time of colonoscopy. Study results and caveats: Rectal repertoires separated controls, mild-moderate and acute severe colitis. Compared with controls, ulcerative colitis showed greater blood-rectum clone sharing.

The clonotype comes from a girl aged 5-17 years with moderate ulcerative colitis. The material sequenced was blood. This chain joins TRBV30 and TRBJ1-1; no reliable D call. The CDR3 bases are TGTGCCTGGGAGAAGGCCCCGAACACTGAAGCTTTCTTT. This sequence encodes CAWEKAPNTEAFF.